This T cell receptor (beta chain) is from a study of T-cell reconstitution after alpha-beta-depleted transplantation in children. The study, taken as a whole, reports: The authors attributed T-cell counts and diversity one year after transplant mostly to newly produced T cells.

This CDR3 is 16 amino acids long. V was trimmed by 5 bases and J by 0 bases, leaving 11 bases between them. Many counts were recorded for this clonotype. The antigen is undetermined. Preparation of the TCRbeta library involved a method that used unique molecular identifiers. TCRdb re-called the PCR reads with MiXCR, one entry per CDR3 protein. The sample carries around 490,000 distinct CDR3 sequences, over 9.5% recorded once. The receptor was isolated from a female patient aged 2-15 years who had a stem cell transplant for aplastic anemia, so the T cells may come from the graft donor. Material: PBMCs, mostly from graft donor cells, obtained 180 days after TCRalphabeta/CD19-depleted stem cell transplant. V is TRBV12-3 or TRBV12-4 and J is TRBJ1-6; unclear D gene. The CDR3 is CASSPPRSSYNSPLHF. The CDR3 DNA reads TGTGCCAGCAGTCCCCCTCGCAGCTCCTATAATTCACCCCTCCACTTT.